Listed here is a single TCR beta chain. The antigen is not known. The assay was immunoSEQ multiplex PCR, and TCRdb's table has in-frame clones only and misses some. The table has 10,000 to 12,000 clones, roughly nine tenths seen once. The sample comes from a study of T cells after posttransplantation cyclophosphamide. Study outcomes and limitations: TRB clonality was highly associated with recipient CMV seropositivity and reactivation. Blood and skin or GI T cell repertoires showed limited TRB overlap.

This CDR3 is built from 17 residues. A marrow graft followed busulfan-fludarabine conditioning, with cyclophosphamide on days +3 and +4. The chain is built from TRBV21-1 and TRBJ2-7; the table names TRBD2, a call not compared with the DNA. TRBV21-1 has pseudogene status. The TCR sequence derives from a male patient in his thirties who received an allogeneic stem cell transplant from a related donor, was CMV-positive, and had acute GVHD only. Part of the T cells may come from the graft donor. The sequencing here drew on CD4+ T cells sorted from PBMCs, taken after allogeneic stem cell transplant with posttransplant cyclophosphamide. The CDR3 DNA reads TGTGCCAGCAGCAAAGCACTAGGGGGGGGGCCTGGCTACGAGCAGTACTTC. Translating gives CASSKALGGGPGYEQYF.